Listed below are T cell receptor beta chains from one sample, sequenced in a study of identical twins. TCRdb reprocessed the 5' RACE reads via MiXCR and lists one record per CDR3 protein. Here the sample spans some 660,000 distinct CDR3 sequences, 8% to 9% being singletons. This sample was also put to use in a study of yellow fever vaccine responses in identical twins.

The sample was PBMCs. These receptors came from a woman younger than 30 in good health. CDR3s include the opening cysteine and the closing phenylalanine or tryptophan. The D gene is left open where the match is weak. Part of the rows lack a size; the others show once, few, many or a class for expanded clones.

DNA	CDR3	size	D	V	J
TGTGCCAGCATCGCCATGGACGGAATGAACACCGGGGAGCTGTTTTTT	CASIAMDGMNTGELFF	few	NA	TRBV12-3/TRBV12-4	TRBJ2-2
TGTGCCAGTGCGGCAACAGAGACCCAGTACTTC	CASAATETQYF	NA	NA	TRBV19	TRBJ2-5
TGCAGTGCTAGAGAACCGGGAGGCCGGAGAGAGCAGTACTTC	CSAREPGGRREQYF	many	TRBD2	TRBV20-1	TRBJ2-7
TGTGCCAGCAGCACAAGCGGGGGGGTCTACGAGCAGTACTTC	CASSTSGGVYEQYF	few	TRBD2	TRBV7-9	TRBJ2-7
TGTGCCAGCAGTCTCTGGCGTAGCGGGGGATACAATGAGCAGTTCTTC	CASSLWRSGGYNEQFF	NA	TRBD2	TRBV28	TRBJ2-1
TGTGCCAGCAGTGTCAGACTAGCCTACGAGCAGTACTTC	CASSVRLAYEQYF	NA	NA	TRBV12-3/TRBV12-4	TRBJ2-7
TGTGCCATCAGTGGGGGACAGGGGAAGGAAGAGACCCAGTACTTC	CAISGGQGKEETQYF	NA	TRBD1	TRBV10-3	TRBJ2-5
TGCAGTGCCAACTGGGGGGAGACCCAGTACTTC	CSANWGETQYF	NA	NA	TRBV20-1	TRBJ2-5
TGTGCCAGCAGCCCACTAGCGGAACGCACAGATACGCAGTATTTT	CASSPLAERTDTQYF	few	TRBD2	TRBV6-8	TRBJ2-3
TGCAGTGCTAGAGATCGGACAGCCTTGTGGGGCTATGGCTACACCTTC	CSARDRTALWGYGYTF	many	NA	TRBV20-1	TRBJ1-2
TGTGCCAGCAGGGATCCCGGGCCCTTCTACGAGCAGTACTTC	CASRDPGPFYEQYF	NA	NA	TRBV6-2/TRBV6-3	TRBJ2-7
TGTGCCAGCAGTTTGTACAGGAACACAGATACGCAGTATTTT	CASSLYRNTDTQYF	few	NA	TRBV2	TRBJ2-3
TGTGCCAGCAGCCCTCTTGTGATAGGGGAGCTGTTTTTT	CASSPLVIGELFF	few	NA	TRBV7-9	TRBJ2-2
TGTGCCAGCAACTTACGCTCAGGGGGCTACGAGCAGTACTTC	CASNLRSGGYEQYF	few	TRBD1	TRBV11-2	TRBJ2-7
TGTGCCAGCAGCCAAGCCGGGACTGGAGACCCAGATACGCAGTATTTT	CASSQAGTGDPDTQYF	many	NA	TRBV4-2	TRBJ2-3
TGTGCCAGCAGCTTTGTGTCAGCCTGGCCAGATACGCAGTATTTT	CASSFVSAWPDTQYF	NA	NA	TRBV7-2	TRBJ2-3
TGTGCCAGCAGCCAACAGACTAGCGGGGGGGCTCGGAATACGCAGTATTTT	CASSQQTSGGARNTQYF	NA	TRBD2	TRBV7-4	TRBJ2-3
TGCAGTGCTAGGGGACACCTAGAGCAGTTCTTC	CSARGHLEQFF	few	NA	TRBV20-1	TRBJ2-1
TGCAGTGCTCTCGACCCTGTGAACACTGAAGCTTTCTTT	CSALDPVNTEAFF	NA	NA	TRBV20-1	TRBJ1-1
TGTGCCAGCAGTTACCTCGGGGATGAGCAGTTCTTC	CASSYLGDEQFF	NA	NA	TRBV6-6	TRBJ2-1
TGTGCCAGCAGCTTCTCTAGCGGGGGCCCAAGAAATGAGCAGTTCTTC	CASSFSSGGPRNEQFF	many	TRBD2	TRBV7-3	TRBJ2-1
TGTGCCAGCAGTAATTACAGGGTGACGCCCTCTGGGGCCAACGTCCTGACTTTC	CASSNYRVTPSGANVLTF	few	NA	TRBV12-3/TRBV12-4	TRBJ2-6
TGCGTCAGCAGCTGGACAGGGGCGGGATCCCCTATCACAGATACGCAGTATTTT	CVSSWTGAGSPITDTQYF	many	TRBD1	TRBV5-1	TRBJ2-3
TGTGCCAGCAGCTTGGTCTCAGGGGCCTTCACCTACGAGCAGTACTTC	CASSLVSGAFTYEQYF	NA	NA	TRBV5-5	TRBJ2-7
TGTGCCACCACTCCCGGGACAGGGGACACCGGGGAGCTGTTTTTT	CATTPGTGDTGELFF	many	TRBD1	TRBV10-3	TRBJ2-2
TGTGCCAGCAGCACCCGGGACAGGGGGCGCGTCGGTTACACCGGGGAGCTGTTTTTT	CASSTRDRGRVGYTGELFF	many	TRBD1	TRBV9	TRBJ2-2
TGTGCCAGCAGGAAAGCGGGAGTTGGCACCGGGGAGCTGTTTTTT	CASRKAGVGTGELFF	many	TRBD2	TRBV12-3/TRBV12-4	TRBJ2-2
TGTGCCAGCAGCACGGGGGGAGGGGACGAGCAGTACTTC	CASSTGGGDEQYF	NA	TRBD2	TRBV9	TRBJ2-7
TGTGCCAGCAGGGACAGGGGGCCGTTAAGGTCTGGGGCCAACGTCCTGACTTTC	CASRDRGPLRSGANVLTF	few	TRBD1	TRBV6-1	TRBJ2-6
TGTGCCAGCAGCGCAGATACAGGTTGGGAGACCCAGTACTTC	CASSADTGWETQYF	many	NA	TRBV2	TRBJ2-5
TGTGCCAGCAGCTTAGCGTCGGGGGGAGGGGGTAATTCACCCCTCCACTTT	CASSLASGGGGNSPLHF	NA	NA	TRBV7-6	TRBJ1-6
TGTGCCATCAGCCCTGGGCTCTACAATGAGCAGTTCTTC	CAISPGLYNEQFF	NA	NA	TRBV5-5	TRBJ2-1
TGTGCCAGCAGCTTAGGAACAGGGGGCACTGCGGGGGAGCAGTACTTC	CASSLGTGGTAGEQYF	NA	TRBD1	TRBV7-9	TRBJ2-7
TGTGCCAGCAGCGTAGTAGACAGTCTTTCCTACGAGCAGTACTTC	CASSVVDSLSYEQYF	few	NA	TRBV9	TRBJ2-7
TGTGCCAGCAAGATCGGACTAATCTACAATGAGCAGTTCTTC	CASKIGLIYNEQFF	NA	NA	TRBV2	TRBJ2-1
TGCAGCGTTGGGACTCGTGACTCCTACGAGCAGTACTTC	CSVGTRDSYEQYF	many	NA	TRBV29-1	TRBJ2-7
TGTGCCAGCAGCCAGGGGCTAGCGGAGTACACAGATACGCAGTATTTT	CASSQGLAEYTDTQYF	many	TRBD2	TRBV3-1	TRBJ2-3
TGTGCCAGCTCACCCGGACAGTACAATGAGCAGTTCTTC	CASSPGQYNEQFF	many	NA	TRBV18	TRBJ2-1
TGTGCCAGCAGGTTGACCAGGGGGCCCTACGAGCAGTACTTC	CASRLTRGPYEQYF	many	TRBD1	TRBV12-3/TRBV12-4	TRBJ2-7
TGCAGTGCTAGAGACCACCCGCCAGGGAGGATGGGAGAGACCCAGTACTTC	CSARDHPPGRMGETQYF	few	NA	TRBV20-1	TRBJ2-5